The entry below describes one TCR beta chain. CDR1 and CDR2 (germline): SGDLS, YYNGEE. The ends lost 6 bases at V and 4 bases at J; junction bases unmatched: 13. The CDR3 is 16 amino acids. Profiled with immunoSEQ multiplex PCR; TCRdb holds only in-frame clones, not every one. The profile covers around 78,000 clones, with roughly 90% appearing a single time and more than 0.95% taken by the ten largest. The data were taken from a study of blood T cell repertoires in COVID-19. Study overall: COVID-19 samples collected from the United States, Italy and Spain covered acute and convalescent phases.

This TCR was recovered from a woman aged 50 to 60 with acute COVID-19. The chain recombines TRBV9 with TRBJ2-1; TRBD2 aligns across 7 bases. The specimen sequenced was PBMCs or T cells enriched from blood (not recorded which). The CDR3 is CASTPGEGRLYNEQFF. In DNA form, the CDR3 reads TGTGCCAGCACCCCGGGGGAGGGACGCCTTTACAATGAGCAGTTCTTC.